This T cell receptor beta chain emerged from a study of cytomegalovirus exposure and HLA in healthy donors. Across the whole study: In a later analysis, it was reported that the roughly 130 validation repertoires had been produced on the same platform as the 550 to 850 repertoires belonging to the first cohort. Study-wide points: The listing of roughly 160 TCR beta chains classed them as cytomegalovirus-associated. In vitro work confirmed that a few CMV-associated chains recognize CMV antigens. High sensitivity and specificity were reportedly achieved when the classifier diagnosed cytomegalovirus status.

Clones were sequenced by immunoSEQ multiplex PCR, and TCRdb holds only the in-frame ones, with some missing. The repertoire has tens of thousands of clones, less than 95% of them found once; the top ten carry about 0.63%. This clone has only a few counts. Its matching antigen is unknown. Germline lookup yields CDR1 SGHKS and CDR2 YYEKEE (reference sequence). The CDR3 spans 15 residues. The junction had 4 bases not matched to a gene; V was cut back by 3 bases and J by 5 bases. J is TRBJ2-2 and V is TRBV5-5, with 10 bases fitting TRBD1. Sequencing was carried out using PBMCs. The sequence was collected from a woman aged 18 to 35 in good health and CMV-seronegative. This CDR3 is CASSSVGQGTGELFF. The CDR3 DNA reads TGTGCCAGCAGCTCCGTGGGACAGGGGACCGGGGAGCTGTTTTTT.